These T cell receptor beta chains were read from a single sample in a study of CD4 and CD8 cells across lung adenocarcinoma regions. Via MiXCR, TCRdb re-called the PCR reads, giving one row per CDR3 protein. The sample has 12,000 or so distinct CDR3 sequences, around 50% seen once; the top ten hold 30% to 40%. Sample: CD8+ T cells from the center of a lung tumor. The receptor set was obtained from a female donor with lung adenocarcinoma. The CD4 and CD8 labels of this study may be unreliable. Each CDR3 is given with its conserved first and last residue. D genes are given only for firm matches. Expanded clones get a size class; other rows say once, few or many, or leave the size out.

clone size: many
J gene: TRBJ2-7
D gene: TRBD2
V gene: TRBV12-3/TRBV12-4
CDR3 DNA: TGTGCCAGCAGTTTTATTGGGGGGGGCGAGCAGTACTTC
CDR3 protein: CASSFIGGGEQYF

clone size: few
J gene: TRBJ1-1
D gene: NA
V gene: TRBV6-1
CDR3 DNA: TGTGCCAGCAGTCAGGGATGGGGAACTACGAACACTGAAGCTTTCTTT
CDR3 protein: CASSQGWGTTNTEAFF

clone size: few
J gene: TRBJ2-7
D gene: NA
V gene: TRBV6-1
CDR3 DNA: TGTGCCAGCAGTGATAATCTACCCCCCTACGAGCAGTACTTC
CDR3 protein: CASSDNLPPYEQYF

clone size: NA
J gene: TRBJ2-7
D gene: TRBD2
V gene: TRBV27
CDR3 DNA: TGTGCCAGCAGTCCAGCCGGGGGGGTGAGCTCCTACGAGCAGTACTTC
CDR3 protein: CASSPAGGVSSYEQYF

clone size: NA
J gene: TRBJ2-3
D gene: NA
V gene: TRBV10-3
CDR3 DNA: TGTGCCGCGGGTGATAGGGGCCGGGACTCAGATACGCAGTATTTT
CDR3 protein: CAAGDRGRDSDTQYF

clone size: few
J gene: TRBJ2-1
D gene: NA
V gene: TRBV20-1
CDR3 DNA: TGCAGTGCCCGACCCTGGAACTCCTACAATGAGCAGTTCTTC
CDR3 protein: CSARPWNSYNEQFF

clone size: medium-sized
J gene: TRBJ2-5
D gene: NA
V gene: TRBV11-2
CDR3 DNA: TGTGCCAGCAGCTCGTGGGGAGAGACCCAGTACTTC
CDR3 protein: CASSSWGETQYF

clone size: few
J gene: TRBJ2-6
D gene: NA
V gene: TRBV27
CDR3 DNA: TGTGCCAGCAGTTTTTTCGGGGGTTCTGGGGCCAACGTCCTGACTTTC
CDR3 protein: CASSFFGGSGANVLTF

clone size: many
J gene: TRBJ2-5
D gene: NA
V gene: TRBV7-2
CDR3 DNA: TGTGCCAGCAGCAGTCCCCCAGAGACCCAGTACTTC
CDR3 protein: CASSSPPETQYF

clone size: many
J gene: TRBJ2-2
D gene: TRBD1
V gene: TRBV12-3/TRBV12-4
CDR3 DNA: TGTGCCAGCAGTTGGGACAGGAGGACCGGGGAGCTGTTTTTT
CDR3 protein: CASSWDRRTGELFF

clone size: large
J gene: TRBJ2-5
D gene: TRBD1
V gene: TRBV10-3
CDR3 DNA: TGTGCCATCAGTGAGATCGAGACAGGGCTAAGGGAGACCCAGTACTTC
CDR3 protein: CAISEIETGLRETQYF

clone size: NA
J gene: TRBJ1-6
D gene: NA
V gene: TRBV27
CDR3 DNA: TGTGCCAGCAGTTTAGTAGCGTCCGGGACACCCCTCCACTTT
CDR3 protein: CASSLVASGTPLHF

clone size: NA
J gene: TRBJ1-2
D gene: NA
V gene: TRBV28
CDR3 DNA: TGTGCCAGCAGTTTAGAGGGATGGAACTATGGCTACACCTTC
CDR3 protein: CASSLEGWNYGYTF

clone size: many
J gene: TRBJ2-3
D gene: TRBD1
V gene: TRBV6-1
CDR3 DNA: TGTGCCAGCAGTGAATGGACAGGGGGCACAGATACGCAGTATTTT
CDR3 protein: CASSEWTGGTDTQYF

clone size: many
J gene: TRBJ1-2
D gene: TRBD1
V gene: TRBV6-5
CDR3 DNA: TGTGCCAGCAGTTACTCCCCGGGACAGGGGAGCGCTAACTATGGCTACACCTTC
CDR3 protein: CASSYSPGQGSANYGYTF

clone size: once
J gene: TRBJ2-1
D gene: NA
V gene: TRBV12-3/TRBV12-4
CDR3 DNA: TGTGCCAGCAGTTTAGCCCTAGCGCTTGAGCAGTTCTTC
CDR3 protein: CASSLALALEQFF

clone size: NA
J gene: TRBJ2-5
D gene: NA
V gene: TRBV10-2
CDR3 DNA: TGCGCCAGGGGTGCACCGGGGCCCGAAGAGACCCAGTACTTC
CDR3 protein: CARGAPGPEETQYF

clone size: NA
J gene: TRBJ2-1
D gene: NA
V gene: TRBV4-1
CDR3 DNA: TGCGCCAGCAGCCAAGATCTCCCCTCTGGGATTTACAATGAGCAGTTCTTC
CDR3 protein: CASSQDLPSGIYNEQFF

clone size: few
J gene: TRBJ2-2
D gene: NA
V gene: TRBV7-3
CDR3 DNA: TGTGCCAGCAGCCCGACACCATCCAACACCGGGGAGCTGTTTTTT
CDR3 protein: CASSPTPSNTGELFF

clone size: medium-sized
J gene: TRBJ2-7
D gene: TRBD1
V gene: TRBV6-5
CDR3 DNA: TGTGCCAGCAGTTCTTGGACAGGGAACTACGAGCAGTACTTC
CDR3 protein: CASSSWTGNYEQYF

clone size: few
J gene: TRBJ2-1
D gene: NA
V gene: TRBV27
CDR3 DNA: TGTGCCAGCAGTGCTCAACCGGGGACTGCCTCTCGGCAGTTCTTC
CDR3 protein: CASSAQPGTASRQFF

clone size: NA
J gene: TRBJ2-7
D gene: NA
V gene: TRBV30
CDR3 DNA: TGTGCCTGGAGCCGCAGGGGTTCCTACGAGCAGTACTTC
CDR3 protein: CAWSRRGSYEQYF

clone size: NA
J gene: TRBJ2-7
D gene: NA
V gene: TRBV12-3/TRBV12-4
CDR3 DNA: TGTGCCAGCAGTTTACTCACAGGGCCTCACGAGCAGTACTTC
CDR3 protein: CASSLLTGPHEQYF

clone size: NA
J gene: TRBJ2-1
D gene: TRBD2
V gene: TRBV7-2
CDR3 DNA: TGTGCCAGCAGCACCGGACTAGCGGGGGTCAATGAGCAGTTCTTC
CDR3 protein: CASSTGLAGVNEQFF

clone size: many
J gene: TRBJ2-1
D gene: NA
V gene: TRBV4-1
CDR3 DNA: TGCGCCAGCAGCCAAGGCGGGATTGAGCAGTTCTTC
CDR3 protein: CASSQGGIEQFF

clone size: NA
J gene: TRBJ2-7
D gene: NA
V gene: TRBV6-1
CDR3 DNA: TGTGCCAGCGGGAGGGGGTATGGCGAGCAGTACTTC
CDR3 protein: CASGRGYGEQYF

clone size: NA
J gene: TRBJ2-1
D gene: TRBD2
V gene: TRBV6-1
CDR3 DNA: TGTGCCAGCAGTCCCCGGGGTAGCGGGGGGGCCTACAATGAGCAGTTCTTC
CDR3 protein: CASSPRGSGGAYNEQFF

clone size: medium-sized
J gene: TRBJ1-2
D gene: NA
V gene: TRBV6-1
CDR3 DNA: TGTGCCAGCAGTGAAGCAAACACAGGGATCTATGGCTACACCTTC
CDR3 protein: CASSEANTGIYGYTF

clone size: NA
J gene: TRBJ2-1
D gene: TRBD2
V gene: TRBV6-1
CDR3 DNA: TGTGCCAGCAGTGTGAGGGAGGGCCCGAATGAGCAGTTCTTC
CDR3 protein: CASSVREGPNEQFF

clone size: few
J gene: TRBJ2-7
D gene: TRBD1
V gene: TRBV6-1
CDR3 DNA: TGTGCCAGCAGGGACAGGGCCTACGAGCAGTACTTC
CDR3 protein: CASRDRAYEQYF

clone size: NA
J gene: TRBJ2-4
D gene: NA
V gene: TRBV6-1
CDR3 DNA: TGTGCCAGCAGTGTTACGGGGCAGCGAGCCAAAAACATTCAGTACTTC
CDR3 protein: CASSVTGQRAKNIQYF

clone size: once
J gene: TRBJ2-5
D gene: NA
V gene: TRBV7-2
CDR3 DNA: TGTGCCAGCAGCTTAGAGAGCGTAGTGGTCTGGGAGACCCAGTACTTC
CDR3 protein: CASSLESVVVWETQYF

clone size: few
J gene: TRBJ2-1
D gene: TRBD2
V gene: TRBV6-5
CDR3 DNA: TGTGCCAGCAGTTTAGCGGGGGACGAGACCCAGTTCTTC
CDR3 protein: CASSLAGDETQFF

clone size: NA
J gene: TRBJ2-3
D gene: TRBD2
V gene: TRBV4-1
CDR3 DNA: TGCGCCAGCAGCCAAGAAGGACTAGCGGGGAATACAGATACGCAGTATTTT
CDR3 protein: CASSQEGLAGNTDTQYF

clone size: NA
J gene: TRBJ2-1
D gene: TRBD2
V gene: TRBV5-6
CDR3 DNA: TGTGCCAGCAGCTTGACCGGGACTAGCGTTCCGAGCTCCTACAATGAGCAGTTCTTC
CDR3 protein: CASSLTGTSVPSSYNEQFF

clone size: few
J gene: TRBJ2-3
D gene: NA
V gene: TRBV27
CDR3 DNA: TGTGCCAGCAGTACCCGGGGTAGCGGCACAGATACGCAGTATTTT
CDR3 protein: CASSTRGSGTDTQYF

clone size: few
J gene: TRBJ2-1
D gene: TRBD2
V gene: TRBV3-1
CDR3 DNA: TGTGCCTCTCAACCTAGCGGGGGTTACAATGAGCAGTTCTTC
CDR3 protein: CASQPSGGYNEQFF

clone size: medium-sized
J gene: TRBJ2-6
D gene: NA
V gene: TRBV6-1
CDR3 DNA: TGTGCCAGCAGTGAGGCAACTGGGGCCAACGTCCTGACTTTC
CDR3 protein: CASSEATGANVLTF

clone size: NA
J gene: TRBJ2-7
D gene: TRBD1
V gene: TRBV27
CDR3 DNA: TGTGCCAGCAGTCTCAGACAGGGGGCATACGAGCAGTACTTC
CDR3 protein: CASSLRQGAYEQYF

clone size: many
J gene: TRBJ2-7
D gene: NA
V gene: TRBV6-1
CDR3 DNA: TGTGCCAGCTTCCAGAGTGGCTCCTACGAGCAGTACTTC
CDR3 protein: CASFQSGSYEQYF

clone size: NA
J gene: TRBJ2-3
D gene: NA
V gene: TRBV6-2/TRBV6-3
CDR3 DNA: TGTGCCAGCAGTTACCCAGCAGGGACGCTTGTAGATACGCAGTATTTT
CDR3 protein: CASSYPAGTLVDTQYF

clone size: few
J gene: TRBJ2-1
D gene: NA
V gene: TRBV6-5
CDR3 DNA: TGTGCCAGCAGTTTCGGCAGTACCTACAATGAGCAGTTCTTC
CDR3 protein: CASSFGSTYNEQFF